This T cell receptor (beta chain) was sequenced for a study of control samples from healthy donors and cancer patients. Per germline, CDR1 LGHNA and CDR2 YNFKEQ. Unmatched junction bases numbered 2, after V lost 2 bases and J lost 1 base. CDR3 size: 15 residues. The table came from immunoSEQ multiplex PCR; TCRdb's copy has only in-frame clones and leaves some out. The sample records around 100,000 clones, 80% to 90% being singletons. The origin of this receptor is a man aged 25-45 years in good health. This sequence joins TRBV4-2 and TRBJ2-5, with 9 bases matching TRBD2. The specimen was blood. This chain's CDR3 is CASSQPSGIQETQYF. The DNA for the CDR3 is TGTGCCAGCAGCCAACCTAGCGGGATCCAAGAGACCCAGTACTTC.